The sequence of this TCR beta chain was determined in a study of OX40 agonist ivuxolimab in advanced cancers. Across the whole study: Among those enrolled, mean age was roughly 62 years (range about 20 to 79) and 75% to 90% were male. Study-wide results and limits: Blood T cells, both CD4+ and CD8+, expanded clonally by week 6 at 0.1 to 3.0 mg/kg.

Sequencing was performed with immunoSEQ multiplex PCR; in TCRdb, only in-frame clones are kept and a portion is missing. The data show over 15,000 clones, 75% to 85% seen once. This clone occurred a few times. Its antigen remains unknown. At baseline, cycle 4 day 1, and cycle 7 day 1, blood was sampled. Material: CD4+ or CD8+ T cells sorted from blood, obtained in a trial of the OX40 agonist ivuxolimab. This sequence originates from an adult with an advanced solid tumor such as melanoma, head and neck, liver or kidney cancer.

The CDR3 DNA follows: TGTGCCAGCAGTTACTCGTTGGTGGGGGCCGGGGAGCTGTTTTTT. This sequence encodes CASSYSLVGAGELFF. The V gene is TRBV6-5, the J gene TRBJ2-2; D may be TRBD1 or TRBD2 (5 bases each). Looked up from germline, CDR1 is MNHEY and CDR2 is SVGAGI. The V gene lost 0 bases and the J gene lost 6 bases, with 11 bases spanning the gap. The CDR3 has 15 residues.